These T cell receptor beta chains were read from a single sample in a study of blood T cell repertoires in COVID-19. Profiled with immunoSEQ multiplex PCR; TCRdb holds only in-frame clones, not every one. The sample holds some 82,000 clones, 83% seen once. Sequences were obtained from peripheral blood. Receptors were obtained from a man older than 75 with active or convalescent COVID-19. The CDR3 runs from the conserved cysteine through the conserved F or W. Each record gives: V gene, J gene, CDR3 protein.

>TRBV9|TRBJ2-7
CASSVTGLGEQYF
>TRBV7-9|TRBJ1-6
CASSSGSTYNSPLHF
>TRBV7-2|TRBJ1-2
CASSLGQGKNYGYTF
>TRBV5-4|TRBJ2-5
CASSLGLQAETQYF
>TRBV4-3|TRBJ1-4
CASSRGTGVGEKLFF
>TRBV9|TRBJ2-2
CASSVGDRSTGELFF
>TRBV7-2|TRBJ2-5
CATAGRDQRGETQYF
>TRBV5-4|TRBJ2-7
CASGLGSPYEQYF
>TRBV5-8|TRBJ2-7
CASSLTGSLYEQYF
>TRBV4-1|TRBJ2-7
CASSHGLAGLSYEQYF
>TRBV15|TRBJ1-4
CATSREKGGETTNEKLFF
>TRBV15|TRBJ2-5
CATSSSTGVQETQYF
>TRBV5-4|TRBJ1-1
CASSYFDRTNTEAFF
>TRBV5-4|TRBJ2-7
CASSSTYYEQYF
>TRBV3-1/TRBV3-2|TRBJ2-7
CASSPGLAEIYEQYF
>TRBV6-5|TRBJ1-5
CASRTGGLNQPQHF
>TRBV30|TRBJ1-6
CAWSVGLQNSPLHF
>TRBV29-1|TRBJ1-1
CSVGTRANTEAFF
>TRBV12-3/TRBV12-4|TRBJ2-1
CASIRGGINEQFF
>TRBV18|TRBJ2-7
CASSPFNGSISYEQYF
>TRBV7-2|TRBJ2-6
CASSPTLASGANVLTF
>TRBV2|TRBJ2-2
CASSEWSPGRDTGELFF
>TRBV27|TRBJ2-2
CASSLYRDTGELFF
>TRBV7-3|TRBJ1-2
CASSSPSTGGYTF
>TRBV20-1|TRBJ1-2
CSAYQGGGYTF
>TRBV5-1|TRBJ1-2
CASTGGGGYTF
>TRBV19|TRBJ2-1
CASSIRSDEQFF
>TRBV7-9|TRBJ1-3
CASSLAGGDTIYF
>TRBV9|TRBJ2-3
CASSAPGGGALDTQYF
>TRBV13|TRBJ2-3
CASSPAARNTQYF
>TRBV6-5|TRBJ2-7
CASRVGGVYEQYF
>TRBV7-9|TRBJ2-7
CASSEGQGRSSYEQYF
>TRBV20-1|TRBJ1-5
CSAKGVQPQHF
>TRBV6-5|TRBJ1-2
CASSSTGLYGYTF
>TRBV2|TRBJ2-2
CASQDRIANTGELFF
>TRBV6-4|TRBJ2-1
CASRIGGAPNNEQFF
>TRBV7-3|TRBJ1-6
CASSSQGNNSPLHF
>TRBV2|TRBJ2-7
CASSESRARTYEQYF
>TRBV12-3/TRBV12-4|TRBJ2-1
CASSLSRGEQFF
>TRBV11-2|TRBJ2-5
CASSLQTSGRETQYF
>TRBV7-3|TRBJ2-2
CASSLSRDTGELFF
>TRBV3-1/TRBV3-2|TRBJ1-2
CASSPLHGGGYTF
>TRBV6-5|TRBJ2-3
CASRSLSRDTQYF
>TRBV28|TRBJ1-4
CASRKSGVNEKLFF
>TRBV28|TRBJ2-2
CASSPLGAGSKGLFF
>TRBV21-1|TRBJ1-5
CASSPILGGLSQPQHF
>TRBV9|TRBJ1-1
CASSVDSPLEVFF
>TRBV4-2|TRBJ1-5
CASSPETGGDNQPQHF
>TRBV3-1/TRBV3-2|TRBJ1-5
CASSQTGGQPQHF
>TRBV29-1|TRBJ2-1
CSVEGPGQGSNEQFF
>TRBV4-1|TRBJ2-3
CASSQEGLAGIGNTDTQYF
>TRBV3-1/TRBV3-2|TRBJ1-1
CASSFRTGNSGEAFF
>TRBV10-3|TRBJ1-6
CAISVATGTNSPLHF
>TRBV29-1|TRBJ2-7
CSARDRGLSYEQYF
>TRBV7-9|TRBJ2-1
CASSLAGTAHEQFF